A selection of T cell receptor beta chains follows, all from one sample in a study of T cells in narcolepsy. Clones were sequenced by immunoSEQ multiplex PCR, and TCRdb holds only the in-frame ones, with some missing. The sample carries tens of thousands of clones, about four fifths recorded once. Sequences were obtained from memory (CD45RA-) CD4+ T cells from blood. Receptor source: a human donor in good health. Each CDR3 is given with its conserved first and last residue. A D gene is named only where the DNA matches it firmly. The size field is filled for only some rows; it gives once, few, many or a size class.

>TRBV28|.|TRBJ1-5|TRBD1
TGTGCCAGCAGTTTAATAGGACAGGGGGCTCAGCCCCAGCATTTT
CASSLIGQGAQPQHF
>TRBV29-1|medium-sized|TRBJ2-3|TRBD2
TGCAGCGTTGAAAGCCCTAGCGGGAGTTCTGATACGCAGTATTTT
CSVESPSGSSDTQYF
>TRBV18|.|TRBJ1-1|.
TGTGCCAGCTCACCATCGGAGAACACTGAAGCTTTCTTT
CASSPSENTEAFF
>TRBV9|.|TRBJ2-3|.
TGTGCCAGCAGCGAGAGAGCTACTAGCACAGATACGCAGTATTTT
CASSERATSTDTQYF
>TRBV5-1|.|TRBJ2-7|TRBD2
TGCGCCAGCAGCGCGACTAGCGGGGGGAGGGAGCAGTACTTC
CASSATSGGREQYF
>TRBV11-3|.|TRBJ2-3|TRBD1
TGTGCCAGCAGCCAAGGACAGGGGGTTGGGGATACGCAGTATTTT
CASSQGQGVGDTQYF
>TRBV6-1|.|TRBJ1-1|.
TGTGCCAGCAGTGTGGTCAGCATGAACACTGAAGCTTTCTTT
CASSVVSMNTEAFF
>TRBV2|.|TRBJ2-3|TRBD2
TGTGCCAGCAAGGAGGCGGGGGGTGGATCAGATACGCAGTATTTT
CASKEAGGGSDTQYF
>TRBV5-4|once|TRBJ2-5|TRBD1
TGTGCCAGCAGTCAGGGACAGGGGATGTGGGAGACCCAGTACTTC
CASSQGQGMWETQYF
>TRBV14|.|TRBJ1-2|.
TGTGCCAGCAGCCAAGTCCCGGGAGCCGGAGGCTACACCTTC
CASSQVPGAGGYTF
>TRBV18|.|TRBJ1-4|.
TGTGCCAGCTCACTACCGACCGGGACGGATAATGAAAAACTGTTTTTT
CASSLPTGTDNEKLFF
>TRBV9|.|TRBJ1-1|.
TGTGCCAGCAGCCGGACATTAGACACTGAAGCTTTCTTT
CASSRTLDTEAFF
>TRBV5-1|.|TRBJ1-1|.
TGCGCCAGCAGCAGGGAAGGGGGATTAAGTACTGAAGCTTTCTTT
CASSREGGLSTEAFF
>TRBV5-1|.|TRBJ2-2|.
TGCGCCAGCAGCTTGTCCAGAGGGTCGGTGGAGGAGCTGTTTTTT
CASSLSRGSVEELFF
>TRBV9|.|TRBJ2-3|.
TGTGCCAGCAGCGTAGGTGCGGGCCGTGTGACAGATACGCAGTATTTT
CASSVGAGRVTDTQYF
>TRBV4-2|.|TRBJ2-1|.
TGTGCCAGCAGCCGGGACCTGAGGGGCGATGAGCAGTTCTTC
CASSRDLRGDEQFF
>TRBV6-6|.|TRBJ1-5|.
TGTGCCAGCAGACAACAGGGAAATAGCAATCAGCCCCAGCATTTT
CASRQQGNSNQPQHF
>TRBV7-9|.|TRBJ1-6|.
TGTGCCAGCAGCCCCCAACTGACGGGCAGGGCGGGTTCACCCCTCCACTTT
CASSPQLTGRAGSPLHF
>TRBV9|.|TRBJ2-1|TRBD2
TGTGCCAGCAGCGAGACTAGCTTCGATGAGCAGTTCTTC
CASSETSFDEQFF
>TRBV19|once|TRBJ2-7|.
TGTGCCAGTAGTAGGGCCACAAAGAGCTCCTACGAGCAGTACTTC
CASSRATKSSYEQYF
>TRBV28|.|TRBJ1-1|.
TGTGCCAGCAGTTTGGGTATAAGTGAAGCTTTCTTT
CASSLGISEAFF
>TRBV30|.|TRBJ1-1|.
TGTGCCTGGAGTGTGTACAGGGCGATATCCCGGAACACTGAAGCTTTCTTT
CAWSVYRAISRNTEAFF
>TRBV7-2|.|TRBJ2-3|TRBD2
TGTGCCAGCAGCGTTAGCGGGAGGGCCGAAGATACGCAGTATTTT
CASSVSGRAEDTQYF
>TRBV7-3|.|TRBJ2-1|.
TGTGCCAGCAGCCCCAACTTTAATGGTGAGCAGTTCTTC
CASSPNFNGEQFF
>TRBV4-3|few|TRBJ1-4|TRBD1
TGCGCCAGCAGCCTCACAAACAGGGGGACTAATGAAAAACTGTTTTTT
CASSLTNRGTNEKLFF
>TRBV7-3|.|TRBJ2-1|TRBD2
TGTGCCAGCAGCTTAATGACTAGCGGCGGACATGAGCAGTTCTTC
CASSLMTSGGHEQFF
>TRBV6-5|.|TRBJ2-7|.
TGTGCCACCAGGGGGGCCTACGAGCAGTACTTC
CATRGAYEQYF
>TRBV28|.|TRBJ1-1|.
TGTGCCAGCAGTTTAAGCGGCCCGAGAACTGAAGCTTTCTTT
CASSLSGPRTEAFF
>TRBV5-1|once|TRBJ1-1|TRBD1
TGCGCCAGCAGCCCGGGAACAGGGGGCGCTGGCACTGAAGCTTTCTTT
CASSPGTGGAGTEAFF
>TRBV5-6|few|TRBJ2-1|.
TGTGCCAGCAGCTCCCTTCAACTAGCCAATGAGCAGTTCTTC
CASSSLQLANEQFF
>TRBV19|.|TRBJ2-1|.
TGTGCCAGTATAGGCCAGGGTATCGATGAGCAGTTCTTC
CASIGQGIDEQFF
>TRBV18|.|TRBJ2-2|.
TGTGCCAGCTCACCAGGTGCCCCCGGGGAGCTGTTTTTT
CASSPGAPGELFF
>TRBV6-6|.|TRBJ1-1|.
TGTGCCAGCAGGCACTCCTCCAGGGCACCTGAAGCTTTCTTT
CASRHSSRAPEAFF
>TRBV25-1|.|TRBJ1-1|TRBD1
TGTGCCAGCAGGATACCCGGGACAGGGGGGAACACTGAAGCTTTCTTT
CASRIPGTGGNTEAFF
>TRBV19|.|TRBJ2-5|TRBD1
TGTGCCAGTAGTGTATCGCGGACAGGGGTAGGGGAGACCCAGTACTTC
CASSVSRTGVGETQYF
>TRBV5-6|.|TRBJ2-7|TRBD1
TGTGCCAGCAGCTACGACAGGGCAGAGCAGTACTTC
CASSYDRAEQYF
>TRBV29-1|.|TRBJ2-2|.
TGCAGCGTTGGGTGGGGGACCGGGGAGCTGTTTTTT
CSVGWGTGELFF
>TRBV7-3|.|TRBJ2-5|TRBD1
TGTGCCAGCAGCCAGGGACAGGGGCCGACCCAGTACTTC
CASSQGQGPTQYF
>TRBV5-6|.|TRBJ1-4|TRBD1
TGTGCCAGCAGCTTATCAGGGGGCTGGATTGAAAAACTGTTTTTT
CASSLSGGWIEKLFF
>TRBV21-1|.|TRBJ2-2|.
TGTGCCAGCAGCAAAGGAAGGGAGCTAGCGGGGAGTTCTCTCGGGGAGCTGTTTTTT
CASSKGRELAGSSLGELFF
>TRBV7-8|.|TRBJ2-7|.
TGTGCCAGCAGCTTAGCAACGAGGACTGACGAGCAGTACTTC
CASSLATRTDEQYF
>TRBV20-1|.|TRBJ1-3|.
TGCGGGTGCGGTACTGGAAACACCATATATTTT
CGCGTGNTIYF
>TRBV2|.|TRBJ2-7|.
TGTGCCAGCAAGCATGAGGCAGGGATCCTCTACGAGCAGTACTTC
CASKHEAGILYEQYF
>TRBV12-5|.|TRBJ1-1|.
TGTGCTAGTGGTTTACATGGGGGTAGTATGGGGACTGAAGCTTTCTTT
CASGLHGGSMGTEAFF
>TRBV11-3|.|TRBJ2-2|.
TGTGCCAGCAGCTTAGATACCGGCACCGGGGAGCTGTTTTTT
CASSLDTGTGELFF
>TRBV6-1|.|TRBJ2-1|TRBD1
TGTGCCAGCAGTGCATGGCAGGGGGATGAGCAGTTCTTC
CASSAWQGDEQFF
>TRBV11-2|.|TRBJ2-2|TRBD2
TGTGCCAGCAGCTTAGGGCGCGGGGGAACCGGGGAGCTGTTTTTT
CASSLGRGGTGELFF
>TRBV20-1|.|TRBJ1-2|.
TGCAGTGCTCAAGCAGGGTACGGCTACACCTTC
CSAQAGYGYTF
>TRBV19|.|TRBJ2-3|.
TGTGCCACGTCAAGACAGCCTTTAACAGATACGCAGTATTTT
CATSRQPLTDTQYF
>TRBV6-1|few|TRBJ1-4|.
TGTGCCAGCAGTGGGCAGACGACAAGTGAAAAACTGTTTTTT
CASSGQTTSEKLFF
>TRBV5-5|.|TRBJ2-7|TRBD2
TGTGCCAGCAGCCTAGGACTAGCGGGGGCCTGGGAGCAGTACTTC
CASSLGLAGAWEQYF
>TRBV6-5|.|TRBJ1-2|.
TGTGCCAGCGGAGGCGAACCGGGATATGGCTACACCTTC
CASGGEPGYGYTF
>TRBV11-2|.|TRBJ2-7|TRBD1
TGTGCCAGCAGCTGGGACAGGGGCTCGGGCGAGCAGTACTTC
CASSWDRGSGEQYF